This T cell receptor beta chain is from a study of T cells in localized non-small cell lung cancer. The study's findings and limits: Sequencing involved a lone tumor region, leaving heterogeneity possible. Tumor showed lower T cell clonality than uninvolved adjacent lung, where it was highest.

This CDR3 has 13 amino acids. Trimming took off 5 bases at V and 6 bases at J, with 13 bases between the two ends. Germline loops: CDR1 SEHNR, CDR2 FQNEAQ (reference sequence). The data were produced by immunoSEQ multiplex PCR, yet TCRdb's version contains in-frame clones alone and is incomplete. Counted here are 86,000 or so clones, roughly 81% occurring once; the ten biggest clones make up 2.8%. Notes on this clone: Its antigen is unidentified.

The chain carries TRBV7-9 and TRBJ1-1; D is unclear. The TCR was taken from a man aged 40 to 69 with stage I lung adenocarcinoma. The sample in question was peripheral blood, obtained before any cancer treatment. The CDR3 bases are TGTGCCAGCAGCCCTAACCCCGGAGCTGAAGCTTTCTTT. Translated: CASSPNPGAEAFF.